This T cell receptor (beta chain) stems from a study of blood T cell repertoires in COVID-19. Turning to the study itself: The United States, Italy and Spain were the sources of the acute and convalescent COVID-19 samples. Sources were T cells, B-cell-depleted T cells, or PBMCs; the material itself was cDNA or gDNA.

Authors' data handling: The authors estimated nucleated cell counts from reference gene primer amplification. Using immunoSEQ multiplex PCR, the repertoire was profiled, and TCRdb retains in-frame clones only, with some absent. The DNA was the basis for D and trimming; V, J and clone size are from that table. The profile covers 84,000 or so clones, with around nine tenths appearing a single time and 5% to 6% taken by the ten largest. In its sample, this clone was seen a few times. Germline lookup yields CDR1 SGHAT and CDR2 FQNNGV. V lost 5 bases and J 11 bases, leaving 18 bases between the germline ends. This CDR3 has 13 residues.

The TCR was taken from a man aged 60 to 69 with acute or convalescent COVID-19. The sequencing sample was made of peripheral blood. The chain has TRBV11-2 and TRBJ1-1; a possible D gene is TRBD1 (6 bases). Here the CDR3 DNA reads TGTGCCAGCAGCCGTGGGGGGGCGGCGTGGGCTTTCTTT. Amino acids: CASSRGGAAWAFF.